Listed below are T cell receptor beta chains from one sample, sequenced in a study of shared clonotypes between healthy human individuals. Assay: immunoSEQ multiplex PCR; the TCRdb copy retains only in-frame clones and omits some. The data show 2 million to 3 million clones, roughly 93% seen once. The sequenced material came from naive CD4+ T cells from PBMCs. Receptor source: a man aged 18 to 30 in good health. Some clones in this sample may be carry-over from other donors' samples. Both conserved end residues are part of each CDR3. Fields, in order: D gene, J gene, V gene, clone size, CDR3 protein, CDR3 DNA. A D gene is named only where the DNA matches it firmly. The size of a clone is reported for some rows only, either as once, few or many, or as a class for expanded clones.

NA,TRBJ2-3,TRBV27,NA,CASSLRYIDTQYF,TGTGCCAGCAGTTTACGGTACATAGATACGCAGTATTTT
NA,TRBJ2-1,TRBV4-1,NA,CASSLPAASSYNEQFF,TGCGCCAGCAGCCTCCCGGCGGCGAGCTCCTACAATGAGCAGTTCTTC
NA,TRBJ2-7,TRBV5-1,NA,CASRTGNEQYF,TGCGCCAGCAGAACAGGGAACGAGCAGTACTTC
NA,TRBJ1-2,TRBV6-1,once,CASSERRWDGYTF,TGTGCCAGCAGTGAACGGCGGTGGGATGGCTACACCTTC
TRBD2,TRBJ2-5,TRBV28,NA,CASSSGTSGSLKTQYF,TGTGCCAGCAGTTCCGGGACTAGCGGGAGTCTTAAGACCCAGTACTTC
TRBD1,TRBJ2-1,TRBV29-1,NA,CSVETGGWQFF,TGCAGCGTGGAGACAGGGGGTTGGCAGTTCTTC
TRBD1,TRBJ2-7,TRBV5-6,once,CASSRTGDNYEQYF,TGTGCCAGCAGCCGGACAGGGGACAACTACGAGCAGTACTTC
NA,TRBJ2-1,TRBV29-1,NA,CSVLRRERNSYNEQFF,TGCAGCGTTTTACGCCGGGAGAGAAATTCCTACAATGAGCAGTTCTTC
NA,TRBJ2-7,TRBV5-1,NA,CASSLGQVYSSYEQYF,TGCGCCAGCAGCTTGGGGCAGGTGTACTCCTCCTACGAGCAGTACTTC
NA,TRBJ2-3,TRBV4-1,NA,CASSQVGSQDTQYF,TGCGCCAGCAGCCAAGTGGGGAGTCAGGATACGCAGTATTTT
NA,TRBJ2-1,TRBV9,NA,CASSPDTYNEQFF,TGTGCCAGCAGCCCGGACACTTACAATGAGCAGTTCTTC
NA,TRBJ2-1,TRBV29-1,NA,CSAGHRFNDEQFF,TGCAGCGCGGGACACCGCTTTAACGATGAGCAGTTCTTC
NA,TRBJ1-2,TRBV7-9,NA,CASSAWDVSYYGYTF,TGTGCCAGCAGCGCTTGGGACGTCAGCTACTATGGCTACACCTTC
NA,TRBJ1-3,TRBV7-6,once,CASGDGAGNTIYF,TGTGCCAGCGGGGACGGTGCTGGAAACACCATATATTTT
NA,TRBJ2-7,TRBV14,NA,CASSQGWTSRGSYEQYF,TGTGCCAGCAGCCAAGGTTGGACGTCCCGAGGCTCCTACGAGCAGTACTTC
NA,TRBJ2-1,TRBV18,NA,CASSPRRNNEQFF,TGTGCCAGCTCACCACGCCGGAACAATGAGCAGTTCTTC
TRBD2,TRBJ2-1,TRBV28,once,CASSSGRLAGHNEQFF,TGTGCCAGCAGTTCGGGGAGACTAGCGGGACACAATGAGCAGTTCTTC
NA,TRBJ2-7,TRBV11-2,NA,CASSLVRQPWGEQYF,TGTGCCAGCAGCTTAGTAAGACAGCCTTGGGGCGAGCAGTACTTC
NA,TRBJ2-3,TRBV9,NA,CASSVRGSGDTQYF,TGTGCCAGCAGCGTACGTGGGAGTGGAGATACGCAGTATTTT
NA,TRBJ1-1,TRBV6-6,NA,CASSFASPSEAFF,TGTGCCAGCAGTTTCGCATCGCCGTCTGAAGCTTTCTTT
TRBD1,TRBJ2-1,TRBV30,NA,CAWSVRQGAKDEQFF,TGTGCCTGGAGTGTACGACAGGGGGCGAAGGATGAGCAGTTCTTC
TRBD1,TRBJ1-2,TRBV9,NA,CASTSQQTGGRYGYTF,TGTGCCAGCACATCACAACAAACAGGGGGTCGTTACGGCTACACCTTC
TRBD1,TRBJ2-7,TRBV5-1,NA,CASSLGTGRLGEQYF,TGCGCCAGCAGCTTGGGGACAGGGCGCCTTGGCGAGCAGTACTTC
NA,TRBJ1-1,TRBV21-1,NA,CASSKGSRSWNTEAFF,TGTGCCAGCAGCAAAGGGAGCAGGAGCTGGAACACTGAAGCTTTCTTT
NA,TRBJ2-7,TRBV10-1,NA,CASSSQTVGPYEQYF,TGCGCCAGCAGTTCCCAGACTGTAGGACCCTACGAGCAGTACTTC
NA,TRBJ2-7,TRBV27,NA,CASSSSPYEQYF,TGTGCCAGCAGTTCCTCCCCCTACGAGCAGTACTTC
NA,TRBJ2-1,TRBV19,NA,CASIDLNEQFF,TGTGCCAGTATCGATCTCAATGAGCAGTTCTTC
NA,TRBJ2-6,TRBV6-1,NA,CASGGYSGANVLTF,TGTGCCAGCGGAGGCTACTCTGGGGCCAACGTCCTGACTTTC
TRBD1,TRBJ1-2,TRBV6-6,once,CASSYSRGTDYGYTF,TGTGCCAGCAGTTACTCCCGAGGGACAGACTATGGCTACACCTTC
NA,TRBJ2-5,TRBV27,NA,CASKQGGETQYF,TGTGCCAGCAAACAGGGAGGAGAGACCCAGTACTTC
NA,TRBJ2-7,TRBV7-2,NA,CASTQGGSTYEQYF,TGTGCCAGCACCCAAGGAGGGTCCACCTACGAGCAGTACTTC
TRBD2,TRBJ2-1,TRBV5-1,NA,CASTATIAGANEQFF,TGCGCCAGCACCGCTACCATAGCGGGAGCCAATGAGCAGTTCTTC
TRBD2,TRBJ2-1,TRBV11-2,NA,CASSPLSPGLGAYNEQFF,TGTGCCAGCAGCCCCCTGAGCCCGGGACTAGGGGCGTACAATGAGCAGTTCTTC
NA,TRBJ1-5,TRBV19,NA,CASSWSYVGEARNQPQHF,TGTGCCAGTAGTTGGTCATACGTAGGGGAGGCCCGCAATCAGCCCCAGCATTTT
TRBD1,TRBJ2-5,TRBV7-9,NA,CASSLRTGGQETQYF,TGTGCCAGCAGCTTAAGGACAGGGGGACAAGAGACCCAGTACTTC
NA,TRBJ2-1,TRBV14,NA,CASSQGPYSFF,TGTGCCAGCAGCCAAGGGCCGTACTCGTTCTTC
NA,TRBJ1-1,TRBV6-6,NA,CASSYLGTGDLRAFF,TGTGCCAGCAGTTACTTGGGGACGGGGGACCTAAGGGCTTTCTTT
TRBD2,TRBJ2-3,TRBV30,NA,CAWGTSGSTDTQYF,TGTGCCTGGGGGACTAGCGGAAGCACAGATACGCAGTATTTT
NA,TRBJ2-5,TRBV7-2,NA,CASSSSLAIETQYF,TGTGCCAGCAGCTCCTCCCTAGCGATCGAGACCCAGTACTTC
NA,TRBJ1-1,TRBV7-9,NA,CASSKSGFLNTEAFF,TGTGCCAGCAGCAAATCAGGATTCTTGAACACTGAAGCTTTCTTT
NA,TRBJ1-3,TRBV11-2,NA,CASSSRGRDTYSGNTIYF,TGTGCCAGCAGCTCGAGGGGCCGGGACACTTACTCTGGAAACACCATATATTTT
TRBD2,TRBJ2-7,TRBV28,NA,CAVGGRIYEQYF,TGTGCCGTAGGCGGGAGGATCTACGAGCAGTACTTC
NA,TRBJ2-7,TRBV5-1,few,CASSLGVSYEQYF,TGCGCCAGCAGCTTGGGGGTCTCCTACGAGCAGTACTTC
NA,TRBJ2-1,TRBV6-5,NA,CASSYGYEQFF,TGTGCCAGCAGTTACGGGTATGAGCAGTTCTTC
NA,TRBJ2-3,TRBV11-3,NA,CASSLASFTDTQYF,TGTGCCAGCAGCTTAGCTTCCTTCACAGATACGCAGTATTTT
NA,TRBJ2-1,TRBV7-2,NA,CASSLVGSGVNEQFF,TGTGCCAGCAGCTTAGTAGGTTCGGGGGTCAATGAGCAGTTCTTC
NA,TRBJ1-1,TRBV5-6,once,CASSLKGGTEAFF,TGTGCCAGCAGCTTGAAGGGAGGCACTGAAGCTTTCTTT
TRBD2,TRBJ2-1,TRBV19,NA,CASSILRPGTSGSSSYNEQFF,TGTGCCAGTAGTATTCTTCGCCCCGGGACTAGCGGGTCCAGCTCCTACAATGAGCAGTTCTTC
NA,TRBJ1-3,TRBV27,NA,CASRPGATGNTIYF,TGTGCCAGTCGGCCGGGGGCTACTGGAAACACCATATATTTT
NA,TRBJ1-5,TRBV7-9,few,CASSFGNQPQHF,TGTGCCAGCAGCTTCGGGAATCAGCCCCAGCATTTT
NA,TRBJ2-2,TRBV4-2,NA,CASSQDRGGGKSAVELFF,TGTGCCAGCAGCCAAGATAGAGGGGGGGGTAAATCGGCGGTGGAGCTGTTTTTT
NA,TRBJ2-1,TRBV28,NA,CASSWPNYNEQFF,TGTGCCAGCAGTTGGCCGAACTACAATGAGCAGTTCTTC
TRBD1,TRBJ2-1,TRBV6-1,NA,CASSARWGQAYNEQFF,TGTGCCAGCAGTGCCCGTTGGGGACAGGCCTACAATGAGCAGTTCTTC
NA,TRBJ1-1,TRBV20-1,NA,CSATGYTEAFF,TGCAGTGCTACGGGGTACACTGAAGCTTTCTTT
TRBD1,TRBJ1-1,TRBV7-9,NA,CASSLVNRGASEAFF,TGTGCCAGCAGTTTAGTTAACAGGGGAGCGAGTGAAGCTTTCTTT